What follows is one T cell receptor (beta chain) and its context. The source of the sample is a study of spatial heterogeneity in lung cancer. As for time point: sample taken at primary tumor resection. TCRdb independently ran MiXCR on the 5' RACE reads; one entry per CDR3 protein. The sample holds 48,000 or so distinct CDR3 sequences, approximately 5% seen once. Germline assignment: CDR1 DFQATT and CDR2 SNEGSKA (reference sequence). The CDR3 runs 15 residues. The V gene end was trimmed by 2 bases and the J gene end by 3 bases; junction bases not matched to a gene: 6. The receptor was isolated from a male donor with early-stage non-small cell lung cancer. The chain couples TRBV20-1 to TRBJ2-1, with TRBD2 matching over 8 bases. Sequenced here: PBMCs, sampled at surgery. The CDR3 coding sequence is TGCAGTGCTAGACCGTTTAGCGGGAACTACAATGAGCAGTTCTTC. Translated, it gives CSARPFSGNYNEQFF.